The 3 T cell receptor beta chains below come from one sample, sequenced in a study of cytomegalovirus exposure and HLA in healthy donors. PCR amplification relied on 60 Vbeta primers (plus 13 Jbeta primers). Sequencing was performed with immunoSEQ multiplex PCR; in TCRdb, only in-frame clones are kept and a portion is missing. The data show 200,000 to 250,000 clones, under 85% seen once. The sample was PBMCs. The receptors come from a woman between 50 and 59 years old in good health and CMV-seropositive.

The gene calls are TRBV7-3 and TRBJ2-3, with TRBD2 identical over 11 bases. Germline V lookup: CDR1 SGHTA, CDR2 FQGTGA. J was trimmed by 1 base and V by 5 bases; bases with no gene match: 11. This CDR3 region has 18 residues. The CDR3 bases are TGTGCCAGCAGCCGAGGCCTGATTAGCGGGGGGGGCACAGATACGCAGTATTTT. The encoded protein is CASSRGLISGGGTDTQYF.

This clone was seen a single time. The gene calls are TRBV9 and TRBJ1-2; weak D call: TRBD1 (5 bases). V was trimmed by 0 bases and J by 4 bases, leaving 13 bases between them. This CDR3 is 15 amino acids long. The germline V gene encodes CDR1 SGDLS and CDR2 YYNGEE. CDR3 DNA: TGTGCCAGCAGCGTAGATGGAGGGGCTGGCTATGGCTACACCTTC. Encoded protein: CASSVDGGAGYGYTF. The full variable domain, in which reference TRBV9 and TRBJ1-2 provide the parts outside the CDR3, is DSGVTQTPKHLITATGQRVTLRCSPRSGDLSVYWYQQSLDQGLQFLIQYYNGEERAKGNILERFSAQQFPDLHSELNLSSLELGDSALYFCASSVDGGAGYGYTFGSGTRLTVV.

The chain uses TRBV19 and TRBJ2-1; the match to TRBD2 covers 7 bases. The germline gives CDR1 LNHDA, CDR2 SQIVND (reference sequence). The J segment lost 7 bases and the V segment lost 4 bases, leaving 10 bases of the junction unmatched. The CDR3 totals 15 residues. The CDR3 DNA reads as TGTGCCAGTAGTACCACAACGGGGGGTAGGAATGAGCAGTTCTTC. Amino acid sequence: CASSTTTGGRNEQFF. Combining the CDR3 with reference TRBV19 and TRBJ2-1 gives the whole variable domain DGGITQSPKYLFRKEGQNVTLSCEQNLNHDAMYWYRQDPGQGLRLIYYSQIVNDFQKGDIAEGYSVSREKKESFPLTVTSAQKNPTAFYLCASSTTTGGRNEQFFGPGTRLTVL.